The rows below give T cell receptor beta chains drawn from one sample of a study of early T cells in non-severe SARS-CoV-2 infection. Each CDR3 protein gets one entry after TCRdb re-called the 5' RACE reads with MiXCR. The sample has more than 50,000 distinct CDR3 sequences, around a tenth seen once. The sample taken for sequencing was whole blood. Receptors were obtained from an adult who was a healthcare worker with PCR-confirmed SARS-CoV-2 infection or an uninfected control (not recorded which). Each CDR3 is given with its conserved first and last residue. The order of the fields is J gene, V gene, clone size, D gene, CDR3 protein, CDR3 DNA. The D gene is left open where the match is weak. Only part of the rows carry a size: once, few, many, or a class if the clone is expanded.

j_call: TRBJ2-7; v_call: TRBV29-1; clone_size: -; d_call: TRBD1; cdr3_aa: CSARGQAYEQYF; cdr3_nt: TGCAGCGCGCGTGGACAGGCCTACGAGCAGTACTTC
j_call: TRBJ1-1; v_call: TRBV18; clone_size: many; d_call: -; cdr3_aa: CASSQVETNTEAFF; cdr3_nt: TGTGCCAGCTCGCAGGTCGAGACGAATACTGAAGCTTTCTTT
j_call: TRBJ1-5; v_call: TRBV20-1; clone_size: many; d_call: -; cdr3_aa: CSASRPEYSNQPQHF; cdr3_nt: TGCAGTGCTAGTAGGCCCGAATATAGCAATCAGCCCCAGCATTTT
j_call: TRBJ2-3; v_call: TRBV20-1; clone_size: many; d_call: TRBD2; cdr3_aa: CSASASGISTDTQYF; cdr3_nt: TGCAGTGCTAGTGCTAGCGGGATTAGCACAGATACGCAGTATTTT
j_call: TRBJ1-1; v_call: TRBV5-1; clone_size: many; d_call: -; cdr3_aa: CASSLDTNTEAFF; cdr3_nt: TGCGCCAGCAGCTTGGACACTAACACTGAAGCTTTCTTT
j_call: TRBJ1-2; v_call: TRBV27; clone_size: many; d_call: TRBD1; cdr3_aa: CASRGQGALGYTF; cdr3_nt: TGTGCCAGCAGGGGACAGGGGGCGTTAGGCTACACCTTC
j_call: TRBJ2-2; v_call: TRBV5-1; clone_size: many; d_call: TRBD1; cdr3_aa: CASSTDYRGYTGELFF; cdr3_nt: TGCGCCAGCAGCACGGACTACAGGGGGTACACCGGGGAGCTGTTTTTT
j_call: TRBJ2-7; v_call: TRBV20-1; clone_size: many; d_call: -; cdr3_aa: CSAGGRGEINYEQYF; cdr3_nt: TGCAGTGCCGGAGGAAGGGGGGAGATTAACTACGAGCAGTACTTC
j_call: TRBJ2-3; v_call: TRBV2; clone_size: -; d_call: -; cdr3_aa: CASSGSGTTTDTQYF; cdr3_nt: TGTGCCAGCAGTGGGTCGGGGACAACCACAGATACGCAGTATTTT
j_call: TRBJ2-3; v_call: TRBV20-1; clone_size: many; d_call: TRBD2; cdr3_aa: CSRTDLAGGSTDTQYF; cdr3_nt: TGCAGTAGAACCGACTTAGCGGGAGGGAGCACAGATACGCAGTATTTT
j_call: TRBJ1-2; v_call: TRBV6-1; clone_size: many; d_call: -; cdr3_aa: CASSETRYYGYTF; cdr3_nt: TGTGCCAGCAGTGAGACCCGATACTATGGCTACACCTTC
j_call: TRBJ1-6; v_call: TRBV25-1; clone_size: many; d_call: -; cdr3_aa: CASSEFSSPGPLHF; cdr3_nt: TGTGCCAGCAGTGAATTCTCTTCCCCCGGACCCCTCCACTTT
j_call: TRBJ2-3; v_call: TRBV6-1; clone_size: many; d_call: TRBD2; cdr3_aa: CASSEMAGGEDTQYF; cdr3_nt: TGTGCCAGCAGTGAAATGGCGGGGGGTGAAGATACGCAGTATTTT
j_call: TRBJ2-3; v_call: TRBV12-3/TRBV12-4; clone_size: many; d_call: TRBD2; cdr3_aa: CASAGLAGGKGTDTQYF; cdr3_nt: TGTGCCAGCGCAGGACTAGCGGGGGGAAAAGGCACAGATACGCAGTATTTT
j_call: TRBJ2-7; v_call: TRBV6-2/TRBV6-3; clone_size: many; d_call: -; cdr3_aa: CASKVSSGPYEQYF; cdr3_nt: TGTGCCAGCAAGGTGTCTTCGGGCCCCTACGAGCAGTACTTC
j_call: TRBJ2-4; v_call: TRBV19; clone_size: many; d_call: TRBD2; cdr3_aa: CASREGGNIQYF; cdr3_nt: TGTGCCAGTCGGGAGGGCGGGAACATTCAGTACTTC
j_call: TRBJ2-3; v_call: TRBV4-1; clone_size: many; d_call: -; cdr3_aa: CASSQERGIPPDTQYF; cdr3_nt: TGCGCCAGCAGCCAAGAAAGGGGGATACCACCAGATACGCAGTATTTT
j_call: TRBJ1-1; v_call: TRBV12-3/TRBV12-4; clone_size: -; d_call: TRBD1; cdr3_aa: CASRTTGGTEAFF; cdr3_nt: TGTGCCAGCAGGACGACAGGGGGGACTGAAGCTTTCTTT
j_call: TRBJ2-4; v_call: TRBV20-1; clone_size: many; d_call: -; cdr3_aa: CSANPGAQAKNIQYF; cdr3_nt: TGCAGTGCTAATCCGGGGGCGCAAGCCAAAAACATTCAGTACTTC
j_call: TRBJ1-2; v_call: TRBV7-8; clone_size: many; d_call: TRBD1; cdr3_aa: CASSPDRAYGYTF; cdr3_nt: TGTGCCAGCAGCCCGGACAGGGCCTATGGCTACACCTTC
j_call: TRBJ1-4; v_call: TRBV7-2; clone_size: few; d_call: -; cdr3_aa: CASSLIPHGEKLFF; cdr3_nt: TGTGCCAGCAGCTTAATTCCCCACGGCGAAAAACTGTTTTTT
j_call: TRBJ2-1; v_call: TRBV18; clone_size: many; d_call: TRBD2; cdr3_aa: CASSPYSGGADNEQFF; cdr3_nt: TGTGCCAGCTCACCTTATAGCGGGGGGGCCGACAATGAGCAGTTCTTC
j_call: TRBJ1-5; v_call: TRBV30; clone_size: many; d_call: -; cdr3_aa: CAWSGDGNNQPQHF; cdr3_nt: TGTGCCTGGAGCGGGGACGGAAACAATCAGCCCCAGCATTTT
j_call: TRBJ2-3; v_call: TRBV7-2; clone_size: -; d_call: TRBD1; cdr3_aa: CASSTVQGNTQYF; cdr3_nt: TGTGCCAGCAGTACAGTACAGGGGAATACGCAGTATTTT
j_call: TRBJ2-3; v_call: TRBV3-1; clone_size: few; d_call: TRBD2; cdr3_aa: CASSPLAGGPTDTQYF; cdr3_nt: TGTGCCAGCAGCCCCCTAGCGGGGGGGCCGACAGATACGCAGTATTTT
j_call: TRBJ2-7; v_call: TRBV9; clone_size: few; d_call: -; cdr3_aa: CASSVDSRATVEQYF; cdr3_nt: TGTGCCAGCAGCGTAGACTCCCGGGCCACGGTCGAGCAGTACTTC
j_call: TRBJ2-7; v_call: TRBV7-9; clone_size: many; d_call: -; cdr3_aa: CASSLDRPIQSYEQYF; cdr3_nt: TGTGCCAGCAGCTTAGATCGGCCTATTCAATCTTACGAGCAGTACTTC
j_call: TRBJ2-1; v_call: TRBV7-2; clone_size: few; d_call: TRBD2; cdr3_aa: CASSLRGVAGGRNEQFF; cdr3_nt: TGTGCCAGCAGCTTACGTGGAGTAGCGGGGGGGCGCAATGAGCAGTTCTTC
j_call: TRBJ2-4; v_call: TRBV2; clone_size: many; d_call: TRBD1; cdr3_aa: CASSSRTGRNIQYF; cdr3_nt: TGTGCCAGCAGCTCGAGGACAGGGAGAAACATTCAGTACTTC
j_call: TRBJ2-7; v_call: TRBV4-2; clone_size: many; d_call: -; cdr3_aa: CASSQEMEPPYEQYF; cdr3_nt: TGTGCCAGCAGCCAAGAAATGGAGCCTCCTTACGAGCAGTACTTC
j_call: TRBJ2-7; v_call: TRBV5-1; clone_size: many; d_call: TRBD1; cdr3_aa: CASSLERQGASYEQYF; cdr3_nt: TGCGCCAGCAGCTTGGAACGGCAGGGGGCCTCCTACGAGCAGTACTTC
j_call: TRBJ2-7; v_call: TRBV3-1; clone_size: many; d_call: TRBD1; cdr3_aa: CASTPGQGPYEQYF; cdr3_nt: TGTGCCAGCACCCCGGGACAGGGTCCCTACGAGCAGTACTTC
j_call: TRBJ2-7; v_call: TRBV21-1; clone_size: many; d_call: -; cdr3_aa: CASSGDAGPYEQYF; cdr3_nt: TGTGCCAGCAGCGGGGACGCCGGCCCCTACGAGCAGTACTTC
j_call: TRBJ1-5; v_call: TRBV30; clone_size: many; d_call: -; cdr3_aa: CAWSATRLGQPQHF; cdr3_nt: TGTGCCTGGAGTGCGACAAGGCTGGGTCAGCCCCAGCATTTT
j_call: TRBJ2-7; v_call: TRBV18; clone_size: many; d_call: TRBD1; cdr3_aa: CASSPQRTGNYYEQYF; cdr3_nt: TGTGCCAGCTCACCCCAGCGGACAGGGAATTACTACGAGCAGTACTTC
j_call: TRBJ2-2; v_call: TRBV28; clone_size: many; d_call: -; cdr3_aa: CASSPPTVNTGELFF; cdr3_nt: TGTGCCAGCAGTCCACCGACGGTGAACACCGGGGAGCTGTTTTTT
j_call: TRBJ1-1; v_call: TRBV12-3/TRBV12-4; clone_size: -; d_call: -; cdr3_aa: CASSPQGGFDTEAFF; cdr3_nt: TGTGCCAGCAGTCCTCAAGGGGGATTTGACACTGAAGCTTTCTTT
j_call: TRBJ2-7; v_call: TRBV7-2; clone_size: many; d_call: -; cdr3_aa: CASSHVRTDHYEQYF; cdr3_nt: TGTGCCAGCAGTCACGTCAGGACAGATCACTACGAGCAGTACTTC
j_call: TRBJ1-1; v_call: TRBV5-5; clone_size: -; d_call: -; cdr3_aa: CASSGAGTEAFF; cdr3_nt: TGTGCCAGCAGCGGGGCCGGGACTGAAGCTTTCTTT
j_call: TRBJ1-2; v_call: TRBV10-1; clone_size: many; d_call: -; cdr3_aa: CASSESGVPSGYTF; cdr3_nt: TGCGCCAGCAGTGAGTCGGGGGTCCCCTCTGGCTACACCTTC
j_call: TRBJ2-3; v_call: TRBV9; clone_size: -; d_call: -; cdr3_aa: CASSSEGDTQYF; cdr3_nt: TGTGCCAGCAGCTCAGAGGGGGATACGCAGTATTTT
j_call: TRBJ2-7; v_call: TRBV6-5; clone_size: many; d_call: -; cdr3_aa: CASRGRGTYEQYF; cdr3_nt: TGTGCCAGCAGGGGCAGGGGCACCTACGAGCAGTACTTC
j_call: TRBJ1-6; v_call: TRBV20-1; clone_size: -; d_call: TRBD1; cdr3_aa: CSAGGQRNSPLHF; cdr3_nt: TGCAGTGCCGGGGGACAGCGTAATTCACCCCTCCACTTT
j_call: TRBJ2-1; v_call: TRBV3-1; clone_size: many; d_call: TRBD2; cdr3_aa: CASSQQALAGSEQFF; cdr3_nt: TGTGCCAGCAGCCAGCAGGCGCTAGCGGGATCTGAGCAGTTCTTC
j_call: TRBJ2-3; v_call: TRBV29-1; clone_size: many; d_call: -; cdr3_aa: CSVMPSTDTQYF; cdr3_nt: TGCAGCGTCATGCCGAGCACAGATACGCAGTATTTT
j_call: TRBJ2-7; v_call: TRBV30; clone_size: many; d_call: TRBD2; cdr3_aa: CAWASGAYEQYF; cdr3_nt: TGTGCCTGGGCTAGCGGGGCCTACGAGCAGTACTTC
j_call: TRBJ2-7; v_call: TRBV7-3; clone_size: many; d_call: -; cdr3_aa: CASSSQGGDEQYF; cdr3_nt: TGTGCCAGCAGCTCACAGGGAGGGGACGAGCAGTACTTC
j_call: TRBJ2-3; v_call: TRBV2; clone_size: many; d_call: -; cdr3_aa: CASEKFGATQYF; cdr3_nt: TGTGCCAGCGAGAAGTTTGGAGCTACGCAGTATTTT